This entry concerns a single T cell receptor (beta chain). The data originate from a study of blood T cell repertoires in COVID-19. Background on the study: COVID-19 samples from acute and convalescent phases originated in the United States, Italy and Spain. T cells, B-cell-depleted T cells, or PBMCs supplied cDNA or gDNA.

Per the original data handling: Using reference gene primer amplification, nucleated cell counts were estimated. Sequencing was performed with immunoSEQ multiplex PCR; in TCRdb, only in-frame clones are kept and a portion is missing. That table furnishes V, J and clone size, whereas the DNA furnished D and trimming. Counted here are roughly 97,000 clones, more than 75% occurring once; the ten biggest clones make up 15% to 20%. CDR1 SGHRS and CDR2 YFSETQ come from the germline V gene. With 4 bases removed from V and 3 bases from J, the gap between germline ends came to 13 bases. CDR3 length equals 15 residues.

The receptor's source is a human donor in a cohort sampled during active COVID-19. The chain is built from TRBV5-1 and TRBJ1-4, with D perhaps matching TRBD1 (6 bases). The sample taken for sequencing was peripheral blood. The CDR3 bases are TGCGCCAGCAGCGACGACAGGAGTTCTAATGAAAAACTGTTTTTT. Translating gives CASSDDRSSNEKLFF.